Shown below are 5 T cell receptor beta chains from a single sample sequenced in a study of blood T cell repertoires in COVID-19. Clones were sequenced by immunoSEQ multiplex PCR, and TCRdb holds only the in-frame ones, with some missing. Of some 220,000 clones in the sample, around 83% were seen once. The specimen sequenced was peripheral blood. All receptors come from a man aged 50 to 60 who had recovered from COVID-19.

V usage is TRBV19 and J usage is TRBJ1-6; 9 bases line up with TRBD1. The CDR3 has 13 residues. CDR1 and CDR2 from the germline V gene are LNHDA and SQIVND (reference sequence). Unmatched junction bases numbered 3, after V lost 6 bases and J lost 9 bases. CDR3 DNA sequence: TGTGCCAGTAGACAGGGGGCAGGTTCACCCCTCCACTTT. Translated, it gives CASRQGAGSPLHF. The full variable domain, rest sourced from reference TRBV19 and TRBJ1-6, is DGGITQSPKYLFRKEGQNVTLSCEQNLNHDAMYWYRQDPGQGLRLIYYSQIVNDFQKGDIAEGYSVSREKKESFPLTVTSAQKNPTAFYLCASRQGAGSPLHFGNGTRLTVT.

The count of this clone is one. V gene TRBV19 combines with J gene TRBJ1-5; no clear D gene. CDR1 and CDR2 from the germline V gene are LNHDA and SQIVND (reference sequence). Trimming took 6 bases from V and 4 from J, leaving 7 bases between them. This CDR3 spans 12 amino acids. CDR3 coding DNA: TGTGCCAGTAGATCGGGGAATCAGCCCCAGCATTTT. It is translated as CASRSGNQPQHF.

CDR3 loop: CATSRPASGRTTGELFF. The CDR3 region has the DNA TGTGCCACCAGCAGACCAGCTAGCGGGAGGACTACCGGGGAGCTGTTTTTT. The V and J genes are TRBV15 and TRBJ2-2; 11 bases line up with TRBD2. There are 17 residues in the CDR3. The V gene's germline CDR1 is LNHNV and CDR2 YYDKDF (reference sequence). Trimming at V came to 2 bases and at J to 5 bases, leaving 7 bases not matched to a gene. The full variable domain, with the rest looked up from reference TRBV15 and TRBJ2-2, is DAMVIQNPRYQVTQFGKPVTLSCSQTLNHNVMYWYQQKSSQAPKLLFHYYDKDFNNEADTPDNFQSRRPNTSFCFLDIRSPGLGDTAMYLCATSRPASGRTTGELFFGEGSRLTVL.

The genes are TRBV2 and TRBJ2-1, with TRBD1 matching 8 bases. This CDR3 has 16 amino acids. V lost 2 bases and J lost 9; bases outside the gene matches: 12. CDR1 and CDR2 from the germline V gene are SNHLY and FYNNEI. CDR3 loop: CASSERTGTVGSEQFF. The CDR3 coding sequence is TGTGCCAGCAGTGAAAGGACAGGGACGGTGGGTAGTGAGCAGTTCTTC.

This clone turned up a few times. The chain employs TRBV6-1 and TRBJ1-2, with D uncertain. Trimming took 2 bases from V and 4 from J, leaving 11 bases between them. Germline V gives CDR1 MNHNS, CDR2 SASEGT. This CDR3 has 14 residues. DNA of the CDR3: TGTGCCAGCAGTGAAATCGAGGCCCTCTATGGCTACACCTTC. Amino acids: CASSEIEALYGYTF.